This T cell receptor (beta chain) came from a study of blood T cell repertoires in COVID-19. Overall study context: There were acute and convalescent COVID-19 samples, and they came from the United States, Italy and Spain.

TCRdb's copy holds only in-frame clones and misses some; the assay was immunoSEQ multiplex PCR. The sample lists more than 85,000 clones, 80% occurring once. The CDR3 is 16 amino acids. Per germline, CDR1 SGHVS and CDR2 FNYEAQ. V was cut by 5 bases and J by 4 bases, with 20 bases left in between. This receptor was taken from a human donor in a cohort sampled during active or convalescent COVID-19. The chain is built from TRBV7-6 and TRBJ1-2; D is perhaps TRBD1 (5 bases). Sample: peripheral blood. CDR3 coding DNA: TGTGCCAGCAGCCCATTACTAAGCCAGGGTGGCTATGGCTACACCTTC. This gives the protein CASSPLLSQGGYGYTF.